Each of the 2 T cell receptor beta chains below was sequenced from the same sample in a study of T cell responses to AZD1222 COVID-19 vaccine. Using immunoSEQ multiplex PCR, the repertoire was profiled, and TCRdb retains in-frame clones only, with some absent. The sample lists 95,000 to 150,000 clones; roughly nine tenths were seen once. Sequenced here: peripheral blood, sampled on day 0 of AZD1222 vaccination. All receptors derive from an adult in good health.

The chain links TRBV5-1 to TRBJ1-4; D might be TRBD1 (6 bases). Germline CDR1 reads SGHRS; CDR2 reads YFSETQ. This CDR3 has 14 residues. Trimming stripped 4 bases from V and 8 bases from J, with 15 bases between. The CDR3 DNA reads TGCGCCAGCAGCACGACAGGCAACGGAGAAAAACTGTTTTTT. Its translation: CASSTTGNGEKLFF.

This clone was seen a handful of times. The chain is built from TRBV13 and TRBJ1-2, with 8 positions matching TRBD1. The CDR3 covers 14 residues. Germline assignment: CDR1 PRHDT and CDR2 FYEKMQ (reference sequence). V shed 2 bases and J 8 bases; nucleotides not matched to a gene: 7. CDR3 amino acids: CASSLYRGVRGYTF. CDR3 in DNA: TGTGCCAGCAGCTTATACAGGGGGGTCAGGGGCTACACCTTC.